This TCR beta chain appears in the sequencing data of a study of blood T cells in healthy people across ages. All donors came from Russia, were Caucasian and healthy, and spanned ages roughly 6 to 95. The CDR3 runs 14 residues. In germline, CDR1 is MDHEN, CDR2 SYDVKM. Trimming stripped 6 bases from V and 4 bases from J, with 14 bases between. Through a sample-barcoded 5' primer and a J-beta primer mix, a second PCR was run for about 6 to 12 cycles. CDR3-containing paired-end reads numbering at least 2.5 million came from each sample. In TCRdb, the 5' RACE reads were re-called with MiXCR into one record per CDR3 protein. Among some 1.6 million distinct CDR3 sequences listed, about 35% were seen once.

The chain couples TRBV28 to TRBJ2-3; no firm D call. Sequenced sample: blood. The sequence derives from a woman aged 25 to 39 in good health. CDR3 in amino acids: CASSPPYRSDTQYF. The CDR3 nucleotides read TGTGCCAGCAGCCCCCCTTACCGATCAGATACGCAGTATTTT.